This T cell receptor (beta chain) came from a study of cytomegalovirus exposure and HLA in healthy donors. J lost 2 bases, V lost 0 bases, and 2 bases had no gene match. Looked up from germline, CDR1 is MRHNA and CDR2 is SNTAGT. This CDR3 has 16 amino acids. The PCR ran on 60 Vbeta and 13 Jbeta primers. Profiled with immunoSEQ multiplex PCR; TCRdb holds only in-frame clones, not every one. The table lists fewer than 60,000 clones. About this clone itself: The antigen is not known.

Points from the study as a whole: When the data were analyzed later, several of the most significant clusters appeared to be linked to common viral pathogens. It is likely that the observed cluster of highly shared sequence variants was a sequencing artifact. Presence/absence analysis assumed near-uniform sequencing depth across donors. A few V segments could not be told apart, such as TRBV6-2 and TRBV6-3, and were left out.

The sample consisted of PBMCs. This clonotype originated in a woman younger than 45 in good health and CMV-seropositive. The V and J genes are TRBV6-4 and TRBJ2-2; 8 bases map to TRBD1. The CDR3 loop reads CASSDSGQGNTGELFF. In DNA form, the CDR3 reads TGTGCCAGCAGTGACTCCGGACAGGGAAACACCGGGGAGCTGTTTTTT.